Sequencing of this T cell receptor (beta chain) was carried out in a study of blood T cell repertoires in COVID-19. Trimming took off 2 bases at V and 8 bases at J, with 3 bases between the two ends. The CDR3 is made up of 10 amino acids. Looked up from germline, CDR1 is SEHNR and CDR2 is FQNEAQ (reference sequence). Profiling relied on immunoSEQ multiplex PCR, and the TCRdb table lists in-frame clones only, not all of them. The table lists approximately 97,000 clones, approximately 84% of them singletons. Material: peripheral blood. This receptor was identified in a man in his 60s with acute or convalescent COVID-19. The V gene is TRBV7-9, the J gene TRBJ1-2; D ambiguous. CDR3 DNA sequence: TGTGCCAGCAGCTTACTCGGCTACACCTTC. Protein product: CASSLLGYTF.